These T cell receptor beta chains were read from a single sample in a study of persistence of HIV-infected CD4 T cells. Assay: immunoSEQ multiplex PCR; the TCRdb copy retains only in-frame clones and omits some. Among about 28,000 clones listed, around 80% were seen once. No antigen has been assigned to these receptors. The material sequenced was CD4+ T cells sorted from PBMCs after roughly 19-hour stimulation, taken from a patient who received antiretroviral therapy. The receptor source for this set is an adult man with HIV who was CMV-seropositive. Each CDR3 is given with its conserved first and last residue. A D gene is named only where the DNA matches it firmly. A row's size may be missing; if present it is once, few, many or a size class.

d_call: TRBD1; v_call: TRBV9; cdr3_length: 14; clone_size: NA; j_call: TRBJ2-3; cdr3_aa: CASSVVQGADTQYF; cdr3_nt: TGTGCCAGCAGCGTAGTCCAGGGGGCAGATACGCAGTATTTT
d_call: NA; v_call: TRBV2; cdr3_length: 14; clone_size: NA; j_call: TRBJ2-5; cdr3_aa: CASSETRSQETQYF; cdr3_nt: TGTGCCAGCAGTGAAACGCGGTCCCAAGAGACCCAGTACTTC
d_call: NA; v_call: TRBV12-2; cdr3_length: 14; clone_size: NA; j_call: TRBJ2-7; cdr3_aa: CASRGTGGNYEQYF; cdr3_nt: TGTGCAAGTCGCGGGACAGGGGGTAACTACGAGCAGTACTTC
d_call: TRBD2; v_call: TRBV29-1; cdr3_length: 17; clone_size: NA; j_call: TRBJ2-3; cdr3_aa: CSAQTRTSGGPTDTQYF; cdr3_nt: TGCAGCGCACAGACCCGGACTAGCGGGGGACCCACAGATACGCAGTATTTT
d_call: NA; v_call: TRBV27; cdr3_length: 15; clone_size: NA; j_call: TRBJ2-2; cdr3_aa: CASSPGGRNTGELFF; cdr3_nt: TGTGCCAGCAGTCCTGGGGGGCGGAACACCGGGGAGCTGTTTTTT
d_call: NA; v_call: TRBV28; cdr3_length: 14; clone_size: once; j_call: TRBJ1-2; cdr3_aa: CASSIRTAGYGYTF; cdr3_nt: TGTGCCAGCAGTATAAGGACAGCTGGGTATGGCTACACCTTC
d_call: NA; v_call: TRBV2; cdr3_length: 14; clone_size: NA; j_call: TRBJ1-1; cdr3_aa: CASSDEAVPTEAFF; cdr3_nt: TGTGCCAGCAGTGACGAGGCAGTTCCGACTGAAGCTTTCTTT
d_call: NA; v_call: TRBV9; cdr3_length: 17; clone_size: NA; j_call: TRBJ2-1; cdr3_aa: CASSGQGGTRSYNEQFF; cdr3_nt: TGTGCCAGCAGCGGCCAGGGGGGGACTAGATCCTACAATGAGCAGTTCTTC
d_call: TRBD1; v_call: TRBV4-1; cdr3_length: 17; clone_size: NA; j_call: TRBJ2-2; cdr3_aa: CASSQDSGRGRAGELFF; cdr3_nt: TGCGCCAGCAGCCAAGATAGCGGCAGGGGGCGAGCCGGGGAGCTGTTTTTT
d_call: NA; v_call: TRBV6-2/TRBV6-3; cdr3_length: 14; clone_size: once; j_call: TRBJ2-6; cdr3_aa: CASSRRSGANVLTF; cdr3_nt: TGTGCCAGCAGTCGGAGATCTGGGGCCAACGTCCTGACTTTC
d_call: NA; v_call: TRBV15; cdr3_length: 12; clone_size: NA; j_call: TRBJ2-1; cdr3_aa: CATSRGYNEQFF; cdr3_nt: TGTGCCACCAGCAGAGGTTACAATGAGCAGTTCTTC
d_call: NA; v_call: TRBV28; cdr3_length: 15; clone_size: NA; j_call: TRBJ1-5; cdr3_aa: CASSRATGLGQPQHF; cdr3_nt: TGTGCCAGCAGCCGGGCGACCGGGCTCGGTCAGCCCCAGCATTTT
d_call: NA; v_call: TRBV5-8; cdr3_length: 13; clone_size: NA; j_call: TRBJ2-7; cdr3_aa: CASSLGVGSEQYF; cdr3_nt: TGTGCCAGCAGCTTGGGGGTTGGTAGCGAGCAGTACTTC
d_call: TRBD1; v_call: TRBV19; cdr3_length: 14; clone_size: few; j_call: TRBJ2-7; cdr3_aa: CASSTQDRAYEQYF; cdr3_nt: TGTGCCAGTAGTACGCAGGACAGGGCCTACGAGCAGTACTTC
d_call: TRBD2; v_call: TRBV9; cdr3_length: 16; clone_size: NA; j_call: TRBJ2-3; cdr3_aa: CASSVGGSGGTDTQYF; cdr3_nt: TGTGCCAGCAGCGTAGGGGGTAGCGGGGGCACAGATACGCAGTATTTT
d_call: NA; v_call: TRBV25-1; cdr3_length: 15; clone_size: once; j_call: TRBJ2-6; cdr3_aa: CASRGSLSGANVLTF; cdr3_nt: TGTGCCAGCAGGGGCAGCCTCTCTGGGGCCAACGTCCTGACTTTC
d_call: NA; v_call: TRBV12-3/TRBV12-4; cdr3_length: 13; clone_size: NA; j_call: TRBJ2-1; cdr3_aa: CASSLAYRNEQFF; cdr3_nt: TGTGCCAGCAGTTTAGCTTATAGAAATGAGCAGTTCTTC
d_call: NA; v_call: TRBV5-1; cdr3_length: 16; clone_size: NA; j_call: TRBJ1-1; cdr3_aa: CASSLAGGSTNTEAFF; cdr3_nt: TGCGCCAGCAGCTTGGCGGGGGGATCAACGAACACTGAAGCTTTCTTT
d_call: NA; v_call: TRBV9; cdr3_length: 15; clone_size: few; j_call: TRBJ2-1; cdr3_aa: CASSNSQGSYNEQFF; cdr3_nt: TGTGCCAGCAGCAATAGCCAAGGTTCTTACAATGAGCAGTTCTTC